This T cell receptor (beta chain) was obtained from a study of blood T cell repertoires in COVID-19. The overall study: Spain, Italy and the United States supplied samples that represented acute and convalescent COVID-19. PBMCs, B-cell-depleted T cells, or T cells provided the cDNA or gDNA that made up the material.

Germline assignment: CDR1 SGHVS and CDR2 FQNEAQ. Deletions cut 3 bases from V and 7 bases from J, with 6 bases between. The CDR3 covers 12 residues. Original data processing: Nucleated cell number was recorded as an estimate derived from reference gene primer amplification. Data came from immunoSEQ multiplex PCR; TCRdb stores just in-frame clones and leaves some out. V, J and clone size are taken as reported in that table, and D and trimming were inferred from the DNA itself. The data contain approximately 29,000 clones, about 88% of them singletons. The chain joins TRBV7-8 to TRBJ1-4; D remains unclear. The origin of this receptor is a man in his 70s with active COVID-19. The source material was peripheral blood. The CDR3 coding sequence is TGTGCCAGCAGCTTCCCTAGTGAAAAACTGTTTTTT. Translated: CASSFPSEKLFF.